This is a list of T cell receptor beta chains from one sample in a study of blood T cell repertoires in COVID-19. Generated by immunoSEQ multiplex PCR, the TCRdb table keeps only in-frame clones and is missing some. Of about 220,000 clones in the sample, 70% to 90% were seen once. The source material was peripheral blood. All receptors come from a man aged 50 or older who had recovered from COVID-19. Each CDR3 is given with its conserved first and last residue. The D gene is left open where the match is weak.

D gene	V gene	J gene	CDR3 protein	CDR3 DNA
TRBD2	TRBV6-5	TRBJ2-1	CASSRAGGSYEQFF	TGTGCCAGCTCCCGAGCGGGAGGGTCCTATGAGCAGTTCTTC
TRBD2	TRBV5-5	TRBJ2-5	CASSLAGTSKETQYF	TGTGCCAGCAGCTTGGCCGGGACTAGCAAGGAGACCCAGTACTTC
TRBD2	TRBV5-1	TRBJ2-7	CASSLGDSGRLYEQYF	TGCGCCAGCAGCTTGGGCGATAGCGGGAGGCTCTACGAGCAGTACTTC
TRBD1	TRBV27	TRBJ1-5	CASSRGTRPGPQHF	TGTGCCAGCAGCAGGGGGACACGTCCGGGGCCCCAGCATTTT
-	TRBV18	TRBJ2-7	CASSPNRGGEQYF	TGTGCCAGCTCTCCCAACAGGGGAGGCGAGCAGTACTTC
TRBD1	TRBV6-2/TRBV6-3	TRBJ2-5	CASSQGTGRETQYF	TGTGCCAGCAGCCAAGGGACAGGGCGAGAGACCCAGTACTTC
TRBD1	TRBV6-5	TRBJ1-3	CASSTGEHSGNTIYF	TGTGCCAGCAGTACAGGGGAACACTCTGGAAACACCATATATTTT
-	TRBV7-8	TRBJ1-1	CASSPRRRVENTEAFF	TGTGCCAGCAGCCCGCGACGTCGGGTGGAGAACACTGAAGCTTTCTTT
TRBD2	TRBV6-6	TRBJ2-7	CASSQTSGGSSYEQYF	TGTGCCAGCAGCCAAACTAGCGGAGGGAGCTCCTACGAGCAGTACTTC
-	TRBV2	TRBJ1-3	CASSESQGGTIYF	TGTGCCAGCAGTGAATCTCAGGGTGGGACCATATATTTT
TRBD1	TRBV27	TRBJ2-7	CASSGTGYYYEQYF	TGTGCCAGCAGTGGGACAGGCTACTACTACGAGCAGTACTTC
-	TRBV6-2/TRBV6-3	TRBJ1-4	CASSSLRGEREKLFF	TGTGCCAGCAGTTCTTTACGGGGGGAGAGAGAAAAACTGTTTTTT
TRBD2	TRBV5-1	TRBJ2-3	CASSSRTSGGSDTQYF	TGCGCCAGCAGCAGCAGGACTAGCGGAGGGTCAGATACGCAGTATTTT
-	TRBV18	TRBJ1-4	CASSPGQLTNEKLFF	TGTGCCAGCTCACCCGGACAGCTAACTAATGAAAAACTGTTTTTT
-	TRBV28	TRBJ1-1	CASSLDNPGKAFF	TGTGCCAGCAGTTTAGACAACCCCGGAAAAGCTTTCTTT